Presented here are 14 T cell receptor beta chains from one specimen sequenced in a study of blood T cell repertoires in COVID-19. Generated by immunoSEQ multiplex PCR, the TCRdb table keeps only in-frame clones and is missing some. The profile shows 90,000 to 130,000 clones, about 70% of them singletons. What was sequenced was peripheral blood. All receptors derive from an older woman with acute or convalescent COVID-19.

This rearrangement joins TRBV5-8 to TRBJ2-5, with 11 bases lining up with TRBD2. Germline CDR1 reads SGHTS; CDR2 reads YDEGEE. The CDR3 is 14 residues long. With V trimmed by 4 bases and J by 4 bases, 3 bases remained unmatched. The CDR3 loop is CASSVAGGRETQYF. For the CDR3, the DNA is TGTGCCAGCAGCGTAGCGGGGGGGAGAGAGACCCAGTACTTC.

The chain is built from TRBV30 and TRBJ1-2; D call uncertain. V shed 0 bases and J shed 4 bases, with 3 bases lying between them. Germline V gives CDR1 GTSNPN, CDR2 SVGIG (reference sequence). This CDR3 is 11 amino acids long. The CDR3 spells CAWSVLYGYTF. The CDR3 region has the DNA TGTGCCTGGAGTGTCCTCTATGGCTACACCTTC.

The chain employs TRBV28 and TRBJ1-1; 8 bases are a match to TRBD1. Germline CDR1 and CDR2: MDHEN and SYDVKM. CDR3 length equals 16 residues. V gave up 3 bases and J gave up 1 base; unmatched junction bases: 7. The CDR3 nucleotides are TGTGCCAGCAGTTTCTCTGGACAGGGCGCGAACACTGAAGCTTTCTTT. Encoded protein: CASSFSGQGANTEAFF.

J is TRBJ2-5 and V is TRBV27; 8 nucleotides line up with TRBD2. CDR3 length: 17 residues. Per germline, CDR1 MNHEY and CDR2 SMNVEV (reference sequence). With V trimmed by 5 bases and J by 0 bases, 11 bases remained unmatched. The CDR3 region has the DNA TGTGCCAGCAGTGCAATCGGCGGGAGGACGTACCAAGAGACCCAGTACTTC. This sequence encodes CASSAIGGRTYQETQYF.

A few counts support this clone. The V call is TRBV6-5, the J call TRBJ2-1; D may be TRBD2 (6 bases). This CDR3 spans 15 amino acids. Trimming cost V 10 bases and J 0 bases, with 16 bases left between them. Per the germline V gene, CDR1 is MNHEY and CDR2 is SVGAGI. In nucleotides, the CDR3 is TGTGCCATCGACTCGGCGCGGGGCTCCTACAATGAGCAGTTCTTC. Translating it yields CAIDSARGSYNEQFF.

The DNA for the CDR3 is TGTGCCAGTATGCCGGGACAGGGATATAATTCACCCCTCCACTTT. It encodes CASMPGQGYNSPLHF. J is TRBJ1-6 and V is TRBV6-5; 9 bases are a match to TRBD1. The CDR3 sequence is 15 residues long. The ends lost 9 bases at V and 4 bases at J; junction bases unmatched: 7. From germline, CDR1 is MNHEY and CDR2 SVGAGI.

The rearrangement joins TRBV6-5 to TRBJ1-1; 9 positions agree with TRBD1. CDR1 MNHEY and CDR2 SVGAGI come from the germline V gene. The CDR3 extends over 13 amino acids. J was trimmed by 4 bases and V by 6 bases; bases with no gene match: 3. This CDR3 reads CASRRQGVTEAFF. In nucleotides, the CDR3 is TGTGCCAGCAGGCGACAGGGGGTCACTGAAGCTTTCTTT.

The J gene is TRBJ2-7, the V gene TRBV27; 7 bases are a match to TRBD1. Germline assignment: CDR1 MNHEY and CDR2 SMNVEV (reference sequence). The ends lost 5 bases at V and 3 bases at J; junction bases unmatched: 7. The length of the CDR3 is 14 residues. CDR3 amino acids: CASSQNRDSYEQYF. For the CDR3, the DNA is TGTGCCAGCAGTCAGAACCGGGACAGCTACGAGCAGTACTTC.

The chain is built from TRBV2 and TRBJ2-6; D not certain. Trimming took off 6 bases at V and 0 bases at J, with 9 bases between the two ends. Germline V gives CDR1 SNHLY, CDR2 FYNNEI. The CDR3 is 15 amino acids. In DNA form, the CDR3 reads TGTGCCAGCAGATACTTTTCCTCTGGGGCCAACGTCCTGACTTTC. Translated, it gives CASRYFSSGANVLTF.

Many counts were recorded for this clone. The gene calls are TRBV13 and TRBJ2-7, with 7 bases aligning to TRBD2. The CDR3 length is 19 residues. Per germline, CDR1 PRHDT and CDR2 FYEKMQ (reference sequence). V trimming: 5 bases; J trimming: 0 bases; junction bases outside the gene matches: 19. The CDR3 protein is CASSRGVKSQAKSSYEQYF. In DNA, the CDR3 is TGTGCCAGCAGCCGGGGGGTGAAGAGCCAGGCGAAGAGCTCCTACGAGCAGTACTTC.

V is TRBV5-1 and J is TRBJ1-1, with D unresolved. CDR1 is SGHRS, CDR2 YFSETQ, per germline. The CDR3 loop spans 13 amino acids. Trimming shortened V by 0 bases and J by 0 bases, and 3 bases separated the two germline ends. CDR3 DNA sequence: TGCGCCAGCAGCTTGGCCGTGAACACTGAAGCTTTCTTT. This sequence encodes CASSLAVNTEAFF.

This chain links TRBV2 with TRBJ2-7; D might be TRBD1 (6 bases). The CDR3 spans 15 residues. Germline CDR1 and CDR2: SNHLY and FYNNEI. Trimming removed 6 bases from V and 1 base from J, with 16 bases in between. The CDR3 loop reads CASSLSDSESYEQYF. CDR3 DNA sequence: TGTGCCAGCAGCCTCTCGGACAGCGAATCCTACGAGCAGTACTTC. Together with reference TRBV2 and TRBJ2-7, the CDR3 gives the full variable domain: EPEVTQTPSHQVTQMGQEVILRCVPISNHLYFYWYRQILGQKVEFLVSFYNNEISEKSEIFDDQFSVERPDGSNFTLKIRSTKLEDSAMYFCASSLSDSESYEQYFGPGTRLTVT.

The J gene is TRBJ2-3, the V gene TRBV9, with 10 bases identical to TRBD2. The CDR3 has 12 residues. V shed 3 bases and J 11 bases; nucleotides not matched to a gene: 3. The germline V gene has CDR1 SGDLS and CDR2 YYNGEE. The DNA of the CDR3 is TGTGCCAGCAGCGCATTAGCGGGGGGGCAGTATTTT. It encodes CASSALAGGQYF.

This sequence joins TRBV2 and TRBJ2-7; 8 nucleotides match TRBD1. V was pared by 6 bases and J by 1 base, with 11 bases of the junction left unmatched. The CDR3 extends over 16 amino acids. Per germline, CDR1 SNHLY and CDR2 FYNNEI. CDR3 amino acids: CASSPLGQGRSYEQYF. CDR3 coding DNA: TGTGCCAGCAGCCCCCTCGGACAGGGTAGATCCTACGAGCAGTACTTC.